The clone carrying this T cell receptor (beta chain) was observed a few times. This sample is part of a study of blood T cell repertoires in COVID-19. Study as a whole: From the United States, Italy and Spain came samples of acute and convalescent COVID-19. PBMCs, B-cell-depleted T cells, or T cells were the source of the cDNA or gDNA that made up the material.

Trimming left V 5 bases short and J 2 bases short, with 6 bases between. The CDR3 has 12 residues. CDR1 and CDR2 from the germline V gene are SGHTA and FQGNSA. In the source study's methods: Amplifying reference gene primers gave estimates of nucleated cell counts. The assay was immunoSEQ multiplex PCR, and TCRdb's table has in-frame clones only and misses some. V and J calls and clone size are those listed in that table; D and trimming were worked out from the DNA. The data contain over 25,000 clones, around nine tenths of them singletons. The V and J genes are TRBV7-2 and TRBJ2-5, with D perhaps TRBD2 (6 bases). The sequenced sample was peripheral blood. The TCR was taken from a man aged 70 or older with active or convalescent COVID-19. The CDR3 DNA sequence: TGTGCCAGCAGCCGGGGGCAAGAGACCCAGTACTTC. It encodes CASSRGQETQYF. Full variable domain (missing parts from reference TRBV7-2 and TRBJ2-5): GAGVSQSPSNKVTEKGKDVELRCDPISGHTALYWYRQSLGQGLEFLIYFQGNSAPDKSGLPSDRFSAERTGGSVSTLTIQRTQQEDSAVYLCASSRGQETQYFGPGTRLLVL.